This T cell receptor beta chain was captured in a study of monozygotic twins with inflammatory bowel disease. TCRalpha and TCRbeta cDNA went through two nested PCRs of around 15 and 10 cycles. TCRdb reanalyzed the 5' RACE reads, giving one entry per CDR3 protein sequence and no DNA. Here the sample table reports around 450,000 distinct CDR3 sequences. The study's findings and limits: Sharing of clonotypes with others was lower in IBD patients than in healthy twins, and this was especially so with disease activity. Patient repertoire variability may have increased through differing immunosuppressive treatments.

The length of the CDR3 is 18 residues. The germline gives CDR1 SGHAT, CDR2 FQNNGV. Blood was drawn once per donor, and each sample measured roughly 2.5 ml. Turning to this clonotype: Its antigen remains unknown.

V and J are TRBV11-2 and TRBJ1-4; as DNA is missing, the TRBD1 call by TCRdb cannot be tested. Material for sequencing was blood. The receptor's source is a human donor with ulcerative colitis or Crohn's disease, or a healthy co-twin of an affected twin (not recorded which). CDR3 protein: CASSRSYGGPATNEKLFF.